A selection of T cell receptor beta chains follows, all from one sample in a study of early T cells in non-severe SARS-CoV-2 infection. A single record per CDR3 protein comes from TCRdb applying MiXCR to the 5' RACE reads. The sample includes about 40,000 distinct CDR3 sequences, 23% of them seen just once. The specimen was whole blood, collected at baseline. The receptors come from an adult who was a healthcare worker with PCR-confirmed SARS-CoV-2 infection or an uninfected control (not recorded which). Both conserved end residues are part of each CDR3. Fields, in order: clone size, V gene, J gene, D gene, CDR3 protein, CDR3 DNA. The D gene is left open where the match is weak. Size values are once, few and many counts, or a class for expanded clones, and some rows have none.

.,TRBV20-1,TRBJ2-7,TRBD2,CSASSGLANEQYF,TGCAGTGCTAGCTCCGGACTAGCGAACGAGCAGTACTTC
.,TRBV10-2,TRBJ2-1,.,CASSEVGNEQFF,TGCGCCAGCAGTGAAGTGGGCAATGAGCAGTTCTTC
.,TRBV3-1,TRBJ2-5,.,CASSDRTYQETQYF,TGTGCCAGCAGTGACAGAACCTACCAAGAGACCCAGTACTTC
medium-sized,TRBV12-3/TRBV12-4,TRBJ2-2,.,CASSLGPNTGELFF,TGTGCCAGCAGTTTAGGGCCTAACACCGGGGAGCTGTTTTTT
.,TRBV27,TRBJ2-3,TRBD2,CASTSLGLVGGPSTDTQYF,TGTGCCAGCACCTCACTGGGACTAGTGGGGGGGCCGAGCACAGATACGCAGTATTTT
.,TRBV6-5,TRBJ1-2,TRBD1,CASSRETGGNYGYTF,TGTGCCAGCAGTCGAGAGACAGGGGGTAACTATGGCTACACCTTC
.,TRBV20-1,TRBJ2-7,.,CSTSEDVATYEQYF,TGCAGTACCAGCGAGGACGTCGCAACCTACGAGCAGTACTTC
.,TRBV18,TRBJ1-2,TRBD1,CASSEDRGRDGYTF,TGTGCCAGCTCAGAGGACAGGGGGCGTGATGGCTACACCTTC
.,TRBV29-1,TRBJ1-2,.,CSVDGYGYTF,TGCAGCGTTGACGGCTATGGCTACACCTTC
few,TRBV29-1,TRBJ2-1,TRBD2,CSVEDSPSGLGEQFF,TGCAGCGTTGAAGACTCCCCTAGCGGGCTAGGGGAGCAGTTCTTC
.,TRBV3-1,TRBJ2-3,.,CATVGPDTQYF,TGTGCCACCGTGGGCCCAGATACGCAGTATTTT
few,TRBV11-1,TRBJ2-7,.,CASSLLPGFYEQYF,TGTGCCAGCAGCTTACTCCCGGGGTTTTACGAGCAGTACTTC
.,TRBV5-1,TRBJ1-1,.,CASSFRRGPNTEAFF,TGCGCCAGCAGCTTCCGCCGTGGGCCAAACACTGAAGCTTTCTTT
.,TRBV7-2,TRBJ2-5,.,CASSNLRGGIQETQYF,TGTGCCAGCAGCAACCTGAGGGGGGGGATACAAGAGACCCAGTACTTC
few,TRBV27,TRBJ2-3,.,CASSSPWGTGPGYTDTQYF,TGTGCCAGCAGTTCCCCCTGGGGAACGGGGCCCGGCTACACAGATACGCAGTATTTT
.,TRBV3-1,TRBJ2-2,.,CASSPGWQNTGELFF,TGTGCCAGCAGCCCCGGCTGGCAGAACACCGGGGAGCTGTTTTTT
few,TRBV12-3/TRBV12-4,TRBJ2-1,.,CASSFRGYNEQFF,TGTGCCAGCAGTTTCCGGGGTTACAATGAGCAGTTCTTC
many,TRBV7-9,TRBJ1-1,TRBD1,CADDGGDRGNTEAFF,TGTGCTGATGATGGAGGTGACAGGGGGAACACTGAAGCTTTCTTT
few,TRBV29-1,TRBJ1-2,.,CSWLGAGGYTF,TGCAGCTGGTTGGGGGCTGGAGGCTACACCTTC
.,TRBV5-1,TRBJ2-7,.,CASSLEPPTYEQYF,TGCGCCAGCAGCTTGGAGCCCCCCACCTACGAGCAGTACTTC
.,TRBV10-1,TRBJ1-4,.,CASSDSAGKMEKLFF,TGCGCCAGCAGTGACTCGGCAGGGAAAATGGAAAAACTGTTTTTT
.,TRBV12-3/TRBV12-4,TRBJ2-5,TRBD2,CASTRLAGGQGTQYF,TGTGCCAGCACCCGACTAGCGGGGGGCCAGGGGACCCAGTACTTC
.,TRBV14,TRBJ2-7,.,CASSQEGGYEQYF,TGTGCCAGCAGCCAAGAAGGGGGCTACGAGCAGTACTTC
.,TRBV20-1,TRBJ2-7,.,CSARDLGSYYEQYF,TGCAGTGCTAGAGATTTGGGCAGCTACTACGAGCAGTACTTC
.,TRBV18,TRBJ1-6,TRBD1,CASSLTGGDYNSPLHF,TGTGCCAGCTCACTAACAGGGGGCGACTATAATTCACCCCTCCACTTT
many,TRBV6-8,TRBJ1-6,.,CASSPSRGAPLHF,TGTGCCAGCAGTCCTAGTCGGGGGGCACCCCTCCACTTT
.,TRBV30,TRBJ2-5,.,CAWSQPGEGLQETQYF,TGTGCCTGGAGTCAGCCGGGAGAGGGACTTCAAGAGACCCAGTACTTC
.,TRBV19,TRBJ2-3,.,CASSGQGPDTQYF,.
.,TRBV10-1,TRBJ2-1,.,CASSESSYNEQFF,TGCGCCAGCAGTGAGTCTTCCTACAATGAGCAGTTCTTC
.,TRBV11-3,TRBJ2-1,.,CASSLRGGYNEQFF,TGTGCCAGCAGCTTGAGGGGGGGTTATAATGAGCAGTTCTTC
few,TRBV19,TRBJ2-7,.,CATSMGGPGFNEQYF,TGTGCCACCTCGATGGGAGGCCCAGGGTTCAACGAGCAGTACTTC
few,TRBV7-2,TRBJ2-2,.,CASSLGGNTGELFF,TGTGCCAGCAGCTTAGGCGGGAACACCGGGGAGCTGTTTTTT
.,TRBV5-8,TRBJ2-3,.,CASSVGHTDTQYF,TGTGCCAGCAGCGTGGGCCACACAGATACGCAGTATTTT
many,TRBV12-3/TRBV12-4,TRBJ1-4,TRBD1,CASSPPGQGNEKLFF,TGTGCCAGCAGTCCCCCGGGACAGGGGAACGAAAAACTGTTTTTT
few,TRBV6-2/TRBV6-3,TRBJ2-7,.,CASGAGPSYEQYF,TGTGCCAGCGGGGCAGGGCCCTCCTACGAGCAGTACTTC
.,TRBV6-1,TRBJ1-1,.,CASSDLTEAFF,TGTGCCAGCAGTGACCTCACTGAAGCTTTCTTT
.,TRBV12-3/TRBV12-4,TRBJ1-2,.,CASSLGGWGYGYTF,TGTGCCAGCAGTTTGGGGGGCTGGGGCTATGGCTACACCTTC
.,TRBV20-1,TRBJ1-3,.,CSARVPRSGNTIYF,TGCAGTGCTAGAGTACCGCGCTCTGGAAACACCATATATTTT
once,TRBV29-1,TRBJ1-2,TRBD1,CSVKQGAVYGYTF,TGCAGCGTGAAACAGGGGGCAGTCTATGGCTACACCTTC
.,TRBV19,TRBJ2-1,TRBD2,CASSASGGVYNEQFF,TGTGCCAGTAGTGCTAGCGGGGGCGTGTACAATGAGCAGTTCTTC
few,TRBV11-2,TRBJ2-3,TRBD2,CASYHSGGLTDTQYF,TGTGCCAGCTACCATAGCGGGGGCCTTACAGATACGCAGTATTTT
few,TRBV6-5,TRBJ1-5,TRBD1,CASSRTGGKLSNQPQHF,TGTGCCAGCAGCCGGACAGGGGGCAAGTTGAGCAATCAGCCCCAGCATTTT
medium-sized,TRBV29-1,TRBJ1-2,.,CSVPPGGAAYGYTF,TGCAGCGTTCCACCGGGCGGCGCGGCCTATGGCTACACCTTC
.,TRBV4-1,TRBJ2-7,.,CASSQVGSGDEQYF,TGCGCCAGCAGCCAAGTGGGCAGTGGCGACGAGCAGTACTTC
few,TRBV5-6,TRBJ1-1,TRBD1,CASSNQGQGGTEAFF,TGTGCCAGCAGCAACCAGGGACAGGGGGGGACTGAAGCTTTCTTT
.,TRBV5-1,TRBJ2-5,.,CASSPPLLSETQYF,TGCGCCAGCAGCCCCCCGCTTTTATCTGAGACCCAGTACTTC
.,TRBV5-4,TRBJ2-2,TRBD1,CASSQRTGAGTGELFF,TGTGCCAGCAGCCAGCGGACAGGGGCTGGGACCGGGGAGCTGTTTTTT
few,TRBV18,TRBJ2-1,.,CASSPKRITLTSYNEQFF,TGTGCCAGCTCACCTAAAAGGATCACCCTTACCTCCTACAATGAGCAGTTCTTC
.,TRBV14,TRBJ2-1,TRBD1,CASSQVRDSHNEQFF,TGCGCCAGCAGCCAAGTCCGGGACAGCCACAATGAGCAGTTCTTC
.,TRBV28,TRBJ1-5,.,CASSLRYSNQPQHF,TGTGCCAGCAGTTTACGGTATAGCAATCAGCCCCAGCATTTT
.,TRBV6-5,TRBJ1-6,.,CASSYSDMLNSPLHF,TGTGCCAGCAGTTACTCGGACATGCTTAATTCACCCCTCCACTTT